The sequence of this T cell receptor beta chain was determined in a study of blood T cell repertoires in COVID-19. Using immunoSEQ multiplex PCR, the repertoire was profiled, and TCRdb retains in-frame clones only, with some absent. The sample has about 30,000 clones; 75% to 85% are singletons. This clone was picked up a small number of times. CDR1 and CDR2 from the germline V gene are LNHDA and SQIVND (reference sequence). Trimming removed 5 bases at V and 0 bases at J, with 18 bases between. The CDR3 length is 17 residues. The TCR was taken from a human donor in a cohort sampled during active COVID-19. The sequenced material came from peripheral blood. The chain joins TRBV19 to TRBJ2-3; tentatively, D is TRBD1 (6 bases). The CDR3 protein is CASSPLQGTPSTDTQYF. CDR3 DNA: TGTGCCAGTAGTCCGTTACAGGGTACCCCTAGCACAGATACGCAGTATTTT.